This T cell receptor (beta chain) derives from a study of blood T cell repertoires in COVID-19. Across the study: Specimens from acute and convalescent COVID-19 originated in the United States, Italy and Spain.

This CDR3 has 13 amino acids. Germline values: CDR1 LNHDA, CDR2 SQIVND (reference sequence). Trimming stripped 5 bases from V and 6 bases from J, with 12 bases between. Original data processing: Estimates of nucleated cell counts were drawn from the amplification of reference gene primers. Here immunoSEQ multiplex PCR was the method, and the copy in TCRdb shows in-frame clones only, minus some. That table supplies the V and J calls and clone size; D and trimming were determined from the DNA. The data hold fewer than 500,000 clones, with 75% to 90% observed a single time. Cohort allocation depended upon clinical history that participants reported.

Material for sequencing was PBMCs or T cells enriched from blood (not recorded which). The chain recombines TRBV19 with TRBJ2-3; D perhaps matches TRBD2 (5 bases). This receptor was obtained from a woman aged 18-29 years who had recovered from COVID-19. The CDR3 spells CASSFGAVDTQYF. The CDR3 nucleotides read TGTGCCAGTAGTTTCGGAGCGGTGGATACGCAGTATTTT.